The 15 T cell receptor beta chains below were found in one sample sequenced in a study of siplizumab effects on memory and regulatory T cells. This table comes from immunoSEQ multiplex PCR, and its TCRdb copy is limited to in-frame clones, with some not included. The data hold over 65,000 clones, with 85% to 95% observed a single time. The sample was CD8+ T cells sorted from blood. All receptors come from a human donor in good health.

The V gene is TRBV27, the J gene TRBJ2-2; D gene ambiguous. The CDR3 loop spans 15 amino acids. Germline-derived CDR1 and CDR2 are MNHEY and SMNVEV (reference sequence). Trimming left V 3 bases short and J 3 bases short, with 11 bases between. DNA for the CDR3: TGTGCCAGCAGTTTGATCGTTGGACACACCGGGGAGCTGTTTTTT. This translates into CASSLIVGHTGELFF.

This clone was recorded only once. This rearrangement joins TRBV25-1 to TRBJ1-2; 7 positions agree with TRBD1. Per germline, CDR1 MGHDK and CDR2 SYGVNS. CDR3 length: 15 amino acids. Unmatched junction bases numbered 6, after V lost 1 base and J lost 4 bases. The CDR3 DNA sequence: TGTGCCAGCAGTGAATGGGAGGGGGCGGCCTATGGCTACACCTTC. This codes for CASSEWEGAAYGYTF.

The rearrangement links TRBV28 to TRBJ1-1; 9 bases match TRBD1. Trimming cost V 5 bases and J 3 bases; bases outside gene matches: 10. The germline CDR1 and CDR2 sequences are MDHEN and SYDVKM. The CDR3 loop spans 16 amino acids. CDR3: CASSNKHRGPDTEAFF. CDR3 bases: TGTGCCAGCAGTAATAAACACAGGGGGCCAGACACTGAAGCTTTCTTT.

The chain links TRBV10-3 to TRBJ2-7; 9 nucleotides agree with TRBD1. After removal of 8 bases from V and 1 base from J, the junction contained 6 bases not matched to a gene. Germline V gene sequence: CDR1 ENHRY, CDR2 SYGVKD. The CDR3 is 14 residues long. As DNA, the CDR3 is TGTGCCATCGGCTCCGGGACAGGGTCCTACGAGCAGTACTTC. Protein: CAIGSGTGSYEQYF.

This clone was counted a single time. Other DNA sequences from this sample encode an identical CDR3 as well. This rearrangement joins TRBV27 to TRBJ2-7, with 10 bases that match TRBD2. This CDR3 is 16 amino acids long. Losses at the gene ends were 6 bases for V and 3 bases for J; bases not matched to a gene: 11. CDR1 and CDR2 from the germline V gene are MNHEY and SMNVEV (reference sequence). CDR3 sequence (DNA): TGTGCCAGCAGGGGGGCTAGCGGGGGAGCGGACTACGAGCAGTACTTC. This codes for CASRGASGGADYEQYF.

CDR3 loop: CASSQDGGSLFYGYTF. CDR3 sequence (DNA): TGTGCCAGCAGCCAAGATGGCGGGTCCCTATTTTATGGCTACACCTTC. The V call is TRBV14, the J call TRBJ1-2; D remains unclear. Per the germline V gene, CDR1 is SGHDN and CDR2 is FVKESK. The CDR3 sequence is 16 residues long. V was clipped by 0 bases and J by 5 bases, with 16 bases between them. Full variable domain (rest looked up from reference TRBV14 and TRBJ1-2): EAGVTQFPSHSVIEKGQTVTLRCDPISGHDNLYWYRRVMGKEIKFLLHFVKESKQDESGMPNNRFLAERTGGTYSTLKVQPAELEDSGVYFCASSQDGGSLFYGYTFGSGTRLTVV.

This sequence joins TRBV13 and TRBJ2-3; D unresolved. CDR3 length equals 13 residues. V was pared by 4 bases and J by 5 bases, with 10 bases between. The germline V gene has CDR1 PRHDT and CDR2 FYEKMQ (reference sequence). The CDR3 region is CASSSPRIDTQYF. For the CDR3, the DNA is TGTGCCAGCAGCTCCCCTCGGATAGATACGCAGTATTTT.

CDR3 sequence (DNA): TGTGCCAGCAGCTTGTCCATGGGGCTGTACAATGAGCAGTTCTTC. Translation gives CASSLSMGLYNEQFF. The chain recombines TRBV7-6 with TRBJ2-1, with D possibly TRBD1 on 5 matching bases. CDR1 and CDR2 from the germline V gene are SGHVS and FNYEAQ. The V gene lost 3 bases and the J gene lost 4 bases, with 13 bases spanning the gap. The CDR3 has 15 residues.

This clone appeared once. The chain is built from TRBV27 and TRBJ2-5; TRBD1 aligns across 8 bases. CDR1 and CDR2 (germline): MNHEY, SMNVEV (reference sequence). The J segment lost 4 bases and the V segment lost 5 bases, leaving 15 bases of the junction unmatched. CDR3 size: 17 residues. CDR3 in amino acids: CASSPPFGDRSGETQYF. The CDR3 nucleotides read TGTGCCAGCAGTCCCCCCTTTGGGGACAGGTCTGGAGAGACCCAGTACTTC.

The chain joins TRBV15 to TRBJ2-7; D could derive from TRBD1 or TRBD2 (5 bases each). V was trimmed by 4 bases and J by 3 bases, leaving 13 bases between them. CDR1 is LNHNV and CDR2 is YYDKDF in the germline V gene (reference sequence). The CDR3 covers 14 residues. The CDR3 here is CATSTRDGRYEQYF. In DNA form, the CDR3 reads TGTGCCACCAGCACCCGGGACGGGCGCTACGAGCAGTACTTC.

This clone was counted once. The rearrangement joins TRBV18 to TRBJ1-1, with D hard to call. Trimming left V 2 bases short and J 1 base short, with 8 bases between. CDR3 length equals 14 residues. CDR1 is KGHSH and CDR2 is LQKENI in the germline V gene. In nucleotides, the CDR3 is TGTGCCAGCTCACCATCGGACGGGAACACTGAAGCTTTCTTT. It codes for CASSPSDGNTEAFF. Supplemented by reference TRBV18 and TRBJ1-1, the full variable domain reads NAGVMQNPRHLVRRRGQEARLRCSPMKGHSHVYWYRQLPEEGLKFMVYLQKENIIDESGMPKERFSAEFPKEGPSILRIQQVVRGDSAAYFCASSPSDGNTEAFFGQGTRLTVV.

This chain joins TRBV7-6 and TRBJ1-5; D call uncertain. The CDR3 runs to 13 residues. The germline V gene has CDR1 SGHVS and CDR2 FNYEAQ. V gave up 5 bases and J gave up 6 bases, with 11 bases separating them. CDR3 in amino acids: CASSAGVGQPQHF. Here the CDR3 DNA reads TGTGCCAGCAGCGCCGGGGTGGGTCAGCCCCAGCATTTT.

The chain combines TRBV7-9 with TRBJ1-4; D ambiguous. CDR1 is SEHNR, CDR2 FQNEAQ, per germline (reference sequence). This CDR3 contains 12 residues. The germline V and J ends were trimmed by 3 bases and 6 bases, with 5 bases remaining between them. The CDR3 DNA reads TGTGCCAGCAGCTTTCAATATGAAAAACTGTTTTTT. Its translation: CASSFQYEKLFF.

The chain has TRBV27 and TRBJ1-1; D is undetermined. CDR1 MNHEY and CDR2 SMNVEV come from the germline V gene (reference sequence). The CDR3 has 15 amino acids. With 0 bases removed from V and 5 bases from J, the gap between germline ends came to 13 bases. The CDR3: CASSLSPGWSTEAFF. CDR3 nucleotides: TGTGCCAGCAGTTTATCTCCGGGGTGGTCTACTGAAGCTTTCTTT.

V usage is TRBV15 and J usage is TRBJ2-7; 10 nucleotides agree with TRBD2. V lost 7 bases to trimming and J lost 3 bases; unmatched junction nucleotides: 9. Germline CDR1 and CDR2: LNHNV and YYDKDF (reference sequence). This CDR3 has 15 residues. The CDR3 coding sequence is TGTGCCACCACCTCGGGTAGCGGGGGGCTCTACGAGCAGTACTTC. Translation gives CATTSGSGGLYEQYF.